Sequencing of this TCR beta chain was carried out in a study of blood T cells in healthy people across ages. The trim removed 1 base at V and 6 bases at J, leaving 2 bases unmatched. The CDR3 is 15 residues long. CDR1 and CDR2 (germline): SGHTA, FQGTGA. Combining a sample-barcoded 5' primer with a J-beta primer mix, a second PCR ran for roughly 6 to 11 cycles. One entry per CDR3 protein, called by TCRdb with MiXCR from the 5' RACE reads. The sample includes some 1,000,000 distinct CDR3 sequences, less than 25% of them seen just once. In addition, the sample was reused for a study of T cells of mothers and their children.

This receptor was identified in a girl aged 2 to 10 in good health. The sequenced sample was blood. The rearrangement links TRBV7-3 to TRBJ2-7; 14 positions match TRBD2. For the CDR3, the DNA is TGTGCCAGCAGCTTAAACGGACTAGCGGGAGGCGAGCAGTACTTC. Translated: CASSLNGLAGGEQYF. Together with reference TRBV7-3 and TRBJ2-7, the CDR3 gives the full variable domain: GAGVSQTPSNKVTEKGKYVELRCDPISGHTALYWYRQSLGQGPEFLIYFQGTGAADDSGLPNDRFFAVRPEGSVSTLKIQRTERGDSAVYLCASSLNGLAGGEQYFGPGTRLTVT.